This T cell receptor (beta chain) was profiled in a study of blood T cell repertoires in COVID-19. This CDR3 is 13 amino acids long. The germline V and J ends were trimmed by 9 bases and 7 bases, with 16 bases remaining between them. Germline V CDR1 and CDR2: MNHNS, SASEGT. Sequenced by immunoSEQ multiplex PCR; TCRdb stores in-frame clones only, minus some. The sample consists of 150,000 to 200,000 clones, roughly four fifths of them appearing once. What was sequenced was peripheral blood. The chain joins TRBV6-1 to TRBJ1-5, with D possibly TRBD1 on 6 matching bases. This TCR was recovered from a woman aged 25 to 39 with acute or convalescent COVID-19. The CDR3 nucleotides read TGTGCCAGTCATACAGGGCCGGGCCAGCCCCAGCATTTT. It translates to CASHTGPGQPQHF.